This T cell receptor beta chain came from a study of beta chain features in type 1 diabetes. General study results and limits: Shorter TCRB CDR3s, moderately but significantly so, were found in Type 1 diabetes patients in all four CD4+ subsets.

CDR3 length: 15 residues. Trimming took 4 bases from V and 4 from J; bases not matched to a gene: 5. CDR1 and CDR2 from the germline V gene are ENHRY and SYGVKD. Of note for this clone: Its specificity is unknown.

Expressed TCRB transcripts got sequenced, as all isolated RNA was reverse transcribed. Profiled with immunoSEQ multiplex PCR; TCRdb holds only in-frame clones, not every one. The data hold around 300,000 clones, with about 15% observed a single time. The material sequenced was naive CD4+ T cells from blood. The V call is TRBV10-3, the J call TRBJ2-5, with 11 bases fitting TRBD1. This receptor was identified in a man younger than 30 with type 1 diabetes. CDR3 sequence (DNA): TGTGCCATCAGTGTCGGGACAGGGGGTGGAGAGACCCAGTACTTC. As protein: CAISVGTGGGETQYF.